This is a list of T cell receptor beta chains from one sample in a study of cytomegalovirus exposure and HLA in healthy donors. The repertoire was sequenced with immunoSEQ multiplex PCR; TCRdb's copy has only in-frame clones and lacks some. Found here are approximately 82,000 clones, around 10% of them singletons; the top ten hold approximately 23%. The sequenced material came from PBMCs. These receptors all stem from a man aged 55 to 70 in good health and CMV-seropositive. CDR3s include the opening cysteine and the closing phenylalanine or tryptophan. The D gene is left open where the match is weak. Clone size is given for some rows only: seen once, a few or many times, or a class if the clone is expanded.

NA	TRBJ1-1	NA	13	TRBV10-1	CASRDSLNTEAFF	TGCGCCAGCAGGGACAGTTTAAATACTGAAGCTTTCTTT
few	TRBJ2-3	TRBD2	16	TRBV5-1	CASSEGTSGLTDTQYF	TGCGCCAGCAGCGAGGGGACTAGCGGGCTCACAGATACGCAGTATTTT
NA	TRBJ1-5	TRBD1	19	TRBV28	CASSLGPLGQKGADQPQHF	TGTGCCAGCAGTTTGGGCCCTCTCGGACAGAAGGGGGCCGATCAGCCCCAGCATTTT
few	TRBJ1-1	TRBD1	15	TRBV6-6	CASRGWTGETDEAFF	TGTGCCAGCAGGGGATGGACAGGCGAAACTGATGAAGCTTTCTTT
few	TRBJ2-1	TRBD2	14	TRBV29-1	CSVVTSGSYNEQFF	TGCAGCGTTGTAACTAGCGGTTCCTACAATGAGCAGTTCTTC
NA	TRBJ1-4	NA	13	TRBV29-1	CSVQGFSDEKLFF	TGCAGCGTTCAAGGGTTTTCAGATGAAAAACTGTTTTTT
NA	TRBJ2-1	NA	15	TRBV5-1	CASSRVAASYNEQFF	TGCGCCAGCAGCAGAGTAGCGGCTTCCTACAATGAGCAGTTCTTC
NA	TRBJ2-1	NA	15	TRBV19	CASSIGEGLANEQFF	TGTGCCAGTAGTATAGGAGAGGGACTGGCCAATGAGCAGTTCTTC
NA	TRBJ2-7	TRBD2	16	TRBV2	CASRELAGGGSYEQYF	TGTGCCAGCAGGGAGCTAGCGGGGGGGGGCTCCTACGAGCAGTACTTC
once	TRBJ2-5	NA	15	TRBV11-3	CASSFQGLPEETQYF	TGTGCCAGCAGCTTCCAGGGTCTCCCGGAAGAGACCCAGTACTTC
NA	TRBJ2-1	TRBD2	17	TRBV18	CASSPKTSGGLYNEQFF	TGTGCCAGCTCACCAAAGACTAGCGGGGGGCTTTACAATGAGCAGTTCTTC
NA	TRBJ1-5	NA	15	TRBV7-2	CASSLATDSSVPQHF	TGTGCCAGCAGCTTAGCTACCGACAGCTCAGTACCCCAGCATTTT
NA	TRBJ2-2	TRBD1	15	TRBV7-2	CASSPRTGAHGELFF	TGTGCCAGCAGCCCAAGGACAGGTGCTCACGGGGAGCTGTTTTTT
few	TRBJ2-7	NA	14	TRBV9	CASSFRTESYEQYF	TGTGCCAGCAGCTTCCGGACAGAATCCTACGAGCAGTACTTC
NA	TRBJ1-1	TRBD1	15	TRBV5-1	CASSWATGGNTEAFF	TGCGCCAGCAGCTGGGCGACAGGGGGGAACACTGAAGCTTTCTTT
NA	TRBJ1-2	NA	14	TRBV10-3	CAISETGTNYGYTF	TGTGCCATCAGTGAGACAGGGACTAACTATGGCTACACCTTC
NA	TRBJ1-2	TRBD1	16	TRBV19	CASSPRPGQGVYGYTF	TGTGCCAGTAGTCCCCGTCCGGGACAGGGGGTTTATGGCTACACCTTC
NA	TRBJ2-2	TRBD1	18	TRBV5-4	CASSPGTGSLANTGELFF	TGTGCCAGCAGCCCCGGGACAGGGTCATTAGCGAACACCGGGGAGCTGTTTTTT
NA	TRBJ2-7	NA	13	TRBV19	CASMDSNAYEQYF	TGTGCCAGTATGGACTCGAACGCCTACGAGCAGTACTTC
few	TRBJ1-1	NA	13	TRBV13	CASSFERDTEAFF	TGTGCCAGCAGCTTCGAGAGGGACACTGAAGCTTTCTTT
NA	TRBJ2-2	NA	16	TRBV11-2	CASSPYLGQHTGELFF	TGTGCCAGCAGCCCCTACCTAGGACAGCACACCGGGGAGCTGTTTTTT
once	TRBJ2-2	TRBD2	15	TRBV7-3	CASSQAGANTGELFF	TGTGCCAGCAGCCAAGCGGGAGCGAACACCGGGGAGCTGTTTTTT
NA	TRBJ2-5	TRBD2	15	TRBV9	CASSVGLAGEETQYF	TGTGCCAGCAGCGTAGGCCTAGCGGGGGAAGAGACCCAGTACTTC
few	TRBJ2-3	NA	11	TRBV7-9	CASSVTDTQYF	TGTGCCAGCAGCGTAACAGATACGCAGTATTTT
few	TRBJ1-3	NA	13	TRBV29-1	CSSSQGTGNTIYF	TGCAGCTCTAGTCAGGGAACGGGAAACACCATATATTTT
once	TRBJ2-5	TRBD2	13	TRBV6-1	CASTREARETQYF	TGTGCCAGCACGCGGGAGGCCCGGGAGACCCAGTACTTC
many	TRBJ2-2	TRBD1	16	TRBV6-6	CASSPPGQGATGELFF	TGTGCCAGCAGTCCCCCCGGACAGGGGGCGACCGGGGAGCTGTTTTTT
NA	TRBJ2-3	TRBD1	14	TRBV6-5	CASTGTGPPDTKYF	TGTGCCAGCACCGGGACAGGCCCCCCAGATACGAAGTATTTC
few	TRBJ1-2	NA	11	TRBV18	CASSPQEEYTF	TGTGCCAGCTCACCACAGGAGGAGTACACCTTC
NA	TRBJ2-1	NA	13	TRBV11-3	CASSFLQHNEQFF	TGTGCCAGCAGCTTTCTACAGCACAATGAGCAGTTCTTC
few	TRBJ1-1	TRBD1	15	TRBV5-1	CASSWDRGENTEAFF	TGCGCCAGCAGCTGGGACAGGGGGGAGAACACTGAAGCTTTCTTT
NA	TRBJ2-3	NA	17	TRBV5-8	CASSLGGGSSGTDTQYF	TGTGCCAGCAGCTTAGGGGGGGGGAGTAGTGGCACAGATACGCAGTATTTT
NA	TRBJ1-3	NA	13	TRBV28	CASSGHSGNTIYF	TGTGCCAGCAGTGGGCACTCTGGAAACACCATATATTTT
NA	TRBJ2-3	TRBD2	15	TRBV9	CASSVVGLLTDTQYF	TGTGCCAGCAGCGTAGTGGGACTACTCACAGATACGCAGTATTTT
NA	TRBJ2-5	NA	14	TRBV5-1	CASSPGGREETQYF	TGCGCCAGCAGCCCCGGGGGGCGGGAGGAGACCCAGTACTTC
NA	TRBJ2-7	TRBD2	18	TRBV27	CASRPGGTSGRGLAEQYF	TGTGCCAGCAGACCGGGGGGGACTAGCGGGAGAGGGCTAGCCGAGCAGTACTTC
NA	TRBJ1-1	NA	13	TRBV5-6	CASSPQYRAEAFF	TGTGCCAGCAGCCCACAGTACCGTGCGGAAGCTTTCTTT
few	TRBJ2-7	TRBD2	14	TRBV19	CASSSSGWYYEQYF	TGTGCCAGTAGTAGTAGCGGGTGGTACTACGAGCAGTACTTC
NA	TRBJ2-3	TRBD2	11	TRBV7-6	CASSGEGPQYF	TGTGCCAGCAGCGGGGAGGGGCCCCAGTATTTT
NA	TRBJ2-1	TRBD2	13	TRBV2	CATGLAGVLSQFF	TGTGCCACCGGACTAGCGGGCGTTTTAAGCCAGTTCTTC
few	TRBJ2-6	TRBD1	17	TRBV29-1	CSAMRGTGSSGANVLTF	TGCAGCGCCATGCGTGGGACAGGGAGCTCTGGGGCCAACGTCCTGACTTTC
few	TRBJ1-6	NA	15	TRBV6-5	CASSHSRTANSPLHF	TGTGCCAGCAGCCATTCTCGGACAGCTAATTCACCCCTCCACTTT
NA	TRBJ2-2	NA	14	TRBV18	CASSPYTSTGELFF	TGTGCCAGCTCACCGTACACCTCCACCGGGGAGCTGTTTTTT
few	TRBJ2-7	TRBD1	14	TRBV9	CASSGETGALGQYF	TGTGCCAGCAGCGGGGAGACAGGGGCCTTAGGGCAGTACTTC